A single sample is the source of the 31 T cell receptor beta chains below, sequenced in a study of T-cell reconstitution after alpha-beta-depleted transplantation in children. Researchers prepared the TCRbeta library using unique molecular identifiers, the study reports. MiXCR, applied by TCRdb to the PCR reads, yields one record per CDR3 protein. The table lists hundreds of thousands of distinct CDR3 sequences, 20% to 25% of them singletons. This specimen consisted of PBMCs, mostly from graft donor cells, obtained 360 days after TCRalphabeta/CD19-depleted stem cell transplant. These receptors were collected from a boy younger than two who had a stem cell transplant for acute myeloid leukemia, so the T cells may come from the graft donor.

This sequence joins TRBV9 and TRBJ1-1; no definite D call. Per the germline V gene, CDR1 is SGDLS and CDR2 is YYNGEE. CDR3 length equals 13 residues. The V end lost 7 bases, the J end lost 2 bases, and 12 bases lay between the germline ends. The CDR3 loop reads CASGKEVNTEAFF. Here the CDR3 DNA reads TGTGCCAGCGGTAAGGAAGTTAACACTGAAGCTTTCTTT.

This clonotype was seen repeatedly, ten times or more. The chain links TRBV15 to TRBJ2-5; either TRBD1 or TRBD2 may fit D (6 bases each). V was cut by 6 bases and J by 5 bases, with 13 bases left in between. Germline V gives CDR1 LNHNV, CDR2 YYDKDF (reference sequence). The CDR3 runs to 13 residues. In DNA form, the CDR3 reads TGTGCCACCAGGTTCGGGGGCATGGAGACCCAGTACTTC. Amino acid sequence: CATRFGGMETQYF.

CDR3 region: CASSLRARRLVNTEAFF. CDR3 DNA sequence: TGTGCCAGCAGTTTAAGGGCCAGGAGACTGGTGAACACTGAAGCTTTCTTT. The chain recombines TRBV12-3 or TRBV12-4 with TRBJ1-1, with no clear D. This CDR3 has 17 residues. V was clipped by 2 bases and J by 0 bases, with 16 bases between them.

This clonotype showed up many times. The CDR3 sequence: CASSYSNRQFYNEQFF. CDR3 DNA sequence: TGTGCCAGCAGTTACTCGAACAGACAGTTTTACAATGAGCAGTTCTTC. This chain connects TRBV6-5 to TRBJ2-1; D possibly corresponds to TRBD1 (5 bases). The CDR3 runs 16 residues. V was pared by 0 bases and J by 4 bases, with 13 bases between. CDR1 and CDR2 (germline): MNHEY, SVGAGI.

This clonotype was observed many times. The chain links TRBV5-1 to TRBJ2-1, with a weak D call TRBD2 (6 bases). Germline CDR1 and CDR2: SGHRS and YFSETQ. V was shortened by 2 bases and J by 9 bases, with 15 bases between the two germline ends. The CDR3 extends over 14 amino acids. In nucleotides, the CDR3 is TGCGCCAGCAGCTTTGGGGCGGGGATGCTTGAGCAGTTCTTC. Translating gives CASSFGAGMLEQFF.

This clonotype was found many times. V is TRBV2 and J is TRBJ2-2, with D unresolved. Trimming took 2 bases from V and 5 from J, leaving 15 bases between them. The CDR3 runs to 16 residues. Germline V gene data show CDR1 as SNHLY and CDR2 as FYNNEI. CDR3 nucleotides: TGTGCCAGCAGTGAAATGATGGTTTTTCGGACCGGGGAGCTGTTTTTT. Its protein product is CASSEMMVFRTGELFF.

This clonotype was seen ten or more times. The chain employs TRBV29-1 and TRBJ1-4; no reliable D call. The CDR3 totals 11 residues. V lost 6 bases and J 8 bases, leaving 10 bases between the germline ends. Germline CDR1 is SQVTM and CDR2 is ANQGSEA. CDR3: CSVHKDEKLFF. The CDR3 DNA follows: TGCAGCGTACATAAGGACGAAAAACTGTTTTTT.

The rearrangement uses TRBV15 and TRBJ2-1, with D unresolved. CDR1 and CDR2 from the germline V gene are LNHNV and YYDKDF (reference sequence). Deletions cut 0 bases from V and 4 bases from J, with 7 bases between. The length of the CDR3 is 14 residues. The CDR3 nucleotides read TGTGCCACCAGCAGAGATGTGAGTTACAATGAGCAGTTCTTC. Its protein is CATSRDVSYNEQFF.

The chain links TRBV12-3 or TRBV12-4 to TRBJ2-1; no definite D call. The CDR3 spans 16 residues. V gave up 6 bases and J gave up 0 bases, with 15 bases separating them. The CDR3 region has the DNA TGTGCCAGCAGCCGACCCAGCGAGACCTCCTACAATGAGCAGTTCTTC. Its protein product is CASSRPSETSYNEQFF.

The chain carries TRBV5-1 and TRBJ2-1; 10 nucleotides align to TRBD2. J gave up 0 bases and V 7 bases, and 10 bases lay outside the gene matches. The germline V gene encodes CDR1 SGHRS and CDR2 YFSETQ. This CDR3 is 17 amino acids long. CDR3 sequence reads: CASGLAATWSSYNEQFF. The CDR3 nucleotides read TGCGCCAGCGGACTAGCGGCCACCTGGAGCTCCTACAATGAGCAGTTCTTC.

The V call is TRBV12-3 or TRBV12-4, the J call TRBJ1-6; D gene ambiguous. The CDR3 spans 12 residues. V shed 6 bases and J shed 10 bases, with 10 bases lying between them. In nucleotides, the CDR3 is TGTGCCAGCAGCCCCGGAAGCTCACCCCTCCACTTT. Translation gives CASSPGSSPLHF.

V is TRBV7-2 and J is TRBJ2-5; D ambiguous. The CDR3 runs to 13 residues. Germline CDR1 is SGHTA and CDR2 is FQGNSA. Between the trimmed V and J ends, which lost 3 bases and 5 bases, there was a span of 10 bases. CDR3 region: CASSFLGGETQYF. DNA for the CDR3: TGTGCCAGCAGCTTCTTGGGTGGGGAGACCCAGTACTTC.

The genes are TRBV7-2 and TRBJ2-7, with a possible D match to TRBD1 (8 bases). Trimming left V 1 base short and J 4 bases short, with 17 bases between. The CDR3 totals 16 residues. The germline CDR1 and CDR2 sequences are SGHTA and FQGNSA. The CDR3 region has the DNA TGTGCCAGCAGCTTAGACATAGGACAGGGACTATACGAGCAGTACTTC. Its protein is CASSLDIGQGLYEQYF.

The J gene is TRBJ1-1, the V gene TRBV5-1, with TRBD1 matching 9 bases. The V and J ends lost 3 bases and 1 base, in that order; junction bases with no gene match: 7. Germline assignment: CDR1 SGHRS and CDR2 YFSETQ. This CDR3 has 16 amino acids. CDR3 nucleotides: TGCGCCAGCAGCTCCGGACAGGGGATAAGGAACACTGAAGCTTTCTTT. Translated: CASSSGQGIRNTEAFF.

This clonotype was counted a few times. V is TRBV9 and J is TRBJ1-1; tentatively, D is TRBD1 (6 bases). The V end was cut by 3 bases, the J end by 0 bases, with 12 bases between. Germline assignment: CDR1 SGDLS and CDR2 YYNGEE. The CDR3 is 15 amino acids. The CDR3 region is CASSAPGGMNTEAFF. For the CDR3, the DNA is TGTGCCAGCAGCGCACCTGGGGGCATGAACACTGAAGCTTTCTTT.

CDR3 DNA sequence: TGTGCCAGCAGTTTAATCCGCGGGGAGCTGTTTTTT. Translating it yields CASSLIRGELFF. The chain uses TRBV12-3 or TRBV12-4 and TRBJ2-2; no definite D call. The CDR3 consists of 12 residues. Trimming stripped 2 bases from V and 7 bases from J, with 5 bases between.

This clonotype came up a few times. The chain carries TRBV20-1 and TRBJ2-2, with 9 bases that match TRBD2. V shed 6 bases, J shed 4 bases, and the junction held 9 bases outside the gene matches. This CDR3 is built from 15 residues. The germline V gene has CDR1 DFQATT and CDR2 SNEGSKA (reference sequence). CDR3 region: CSALRVAGATGELFF. The DNA for the CDR3 is TGCAGTGCCCTCCGGGTAGCGGGGGCCACCGGGGAGCTGTTTTTT.

The V call is TRBV20-1, the J call TRBJ2-3; D is uncertain. Per the germline V gene, CDR1 is DFQATT and CDR2 is SNEGSKA (reference sequence). This CDR3 has 14 amino acids. V dropped 2 bases and J dropped 0 bases, with 9 bases sitting between them. DNA for the CDR3: TGCAGTGCTAGACCCCCCGGTAGCACAGATACGCAGTATTTT. Translated, it gives CSARPPGSTDTQYF.

Comment on this clonotype: The junction does not match germline at one end; this may be a read error. The gene calls are TRBV7-8 and TRBJ2-3; no clear D gene. Germline-derived CDR1 and CDR2 are SGHVS and FQNEAQ. The CDR3 loop spans 13 amino acids. The chain's CDR3 is CASLFSSTDTQYF. Here the CDR3 DNA reads TGCGCCAGCCTATTTTCTAGCACAGATACGCAGTATTTT. The full variable domain, in which reference TRBV7-8 and TRBJ2-3 provide the parts outside the CDR3, is GAGVSQSPRYKVAKRGQDVALRCDPISGHVSLFWYQQALGQGPEFLTYFQNEAQLDKSGLPSDRFFAERPEGSVSTLKIQRTQQEDSAVYLCASLFSSTDTQYFGPGTRLTVL.

Points on this clonotype: A much larger clonotype is one base distant, so this may be a read error. The chain carries TRBV20-1 and TRBJ2-1; D not certain. CDR1 is DFQATT, CDR2 SNEGSKA, per germline (reference sequence). The CDR3 runs to 13 residues. The CDR3 protein is CGATDKGNNEQFF. The CDR3 DNA reads TGCGGTGCCACCGATAAGGGAAACAATGAGCAGTTCTTC.

V is TRBV6-5 and J is TRBJ2-5; 8 nucleotides align to TRBD2. This CDR3 comprises 16 residues. The junction had 10 bases not matched to a gene; V was cut back by 2 bases and J by 5 bases. CDR1 is MNHEY, CDR2 SVGAGI, per germline. CDR3 loop: CASSYGLVAGRETQYF. In DNA, the CDR3 is TGTGCCAGCAGTTACGGTTTGGTAGCGGGGCGTGAGACCCAGTACTTC.

In its sample, this clonotype was seen a few times. The V and J genes are TRBV6-1 and TRBJ1-2; 11 bases agree with TRBD1. V gave up 6 bases and J gave up 6 bases; unmatched junction bases: 9. Germline loops: CDR1 MNHNS, CDR2 SASEGT. CDR3 length: 15 residues. The CDR3 DNA reads TGTGCCAGCAGCCCGTCCGGGACAGGGGGGGATGGCTACACCTTC. Protein product: CASSPSGTGGDGYTF.

The genes are TRBV9 and TRBJ2-1; 8 bases map to TRBD2. The CDR3 spans 14 residues. J gave up 7 bases and V 0 bases, and 3 bases lay outside the gene matches. Germline CDR1 reads SGDLS; CDR2 reads YYNGEE. The CDR3 DNA is TGTGCCAGCAGCGTAGAAATAGCGGGAAATGAGCAGTTCTTC. This codes for CASSVEIAGNEQFF.

CDR3 bases: TGTGCCAGCAGCTTCGAGGGTTGGGACACCATATATTTT. Residues: CASSFEGWDTIYF. The chain combines TRBV5-5 with TRBJ1-3; unclear D gene. The CDR3 runs 13 residues. CDR1 SGHKS and CDR2 YYEKEE come from the germline V gene (reference sequence). The ends were cut back, 2 bases at V and 8 bases at J, with 11 bases in the middle.

This clonotype was observed many times. The chain is built from TRBV27 and TRBJ2-7; D is unclear. The V gene lost 2 bases and the J gene lost 4 bases, with 9 bases spanning the gap. The CDR3 is 13 residues long. Germline CDR1 reads MNHEY; CDR2 reads SMNVEV (reference sequence). The CDR3 DNA follows: TGTGCCAGCAGTTTAGTCCTAGGTTACGAGCAGTACTTC. Translating gives CASSLVLGYEQYF.

This clonotype was picked up a small number of times. J is TRBJ1-1 and V is TRBV29-1, with D unclear. CDR3 length: 14 residues. V lost 1 base and J 4 bases, leaving 13 bases between the germline ends. Germline V gene sequence: CDR1 SQVTM, CDR2 ANQGSEA. CDR3 DNA: TGCAGCGTTGAAGTTTGGGAATCGGTCACTGAAGCTTTCTTT. Translating gives CSVEVWESVTEAFF.

This clonotype appeared many times. V is TRBV25-1 and J is TRBJ2-3; no reliable D call. Germline V gene lookup returns CDR1 MGHDK and CDR2 SYGVNS. The V gene lost 6 bases and the J gene lost 5 bases, with 6 bases spanning the gap. The CDR3 spans 11 residues. DNA of the CDR3: TGTGCCAGCAGGATGGTAGATACGCAGTATTTT. Translated, it gives CASRMVDTQYF.

In its sample, this clonotype was seen many times. This chain joins TRBV6-5 and TRBJ2-1, with D possibly TRBD1 on 6 matching bases. The V and J ends lost 2 bases and 1 base respectively, with 15 bases between them. The V gene's germline CDR1 is MNHEY and CDR2 SVGAGI. The CDR3 spans 17 residues. CDR3 DNA sequence: TGTGCCAGCAGTTACGTCAGGGGCCCGGAGTCCTACAATGAGCAGTTCTTC. Amino acid sequence: CASSYVRGPESYNEQFF.

This clonotype was counted ten times or more. This chain joins TRBV7-9 and TRBJ2-5, with a weak D call TRBD1 (6 bases). CDR3 length equals 13 residues. Germline values: CDR1 SEHNR, CDR2 FQNEAQ (reference sequence). V lost 5 bases and J 1 base, leaving 8 bases between the germline ends. This chain's CDR3 is CASSQGSQETQYF. The CDR3 coding sequence is TGTGCCAGCAGCCAGGGGTCCCAAGAGACCCAGTACTTC.

V gene TRBV5-1 combines with J gene TRBJ2-5, with a tentative D call TRBD1 (6 bases). The CDR3 sequence is 14 residues long. Germline loops: CDR1 SGHRS, CDR2 YFSETQ. Trimming took off 5 bases at V and 2 bases at J, with 13 bases between the two ends. The CDR3 loop is CASRGAGGQETQYF. In nucleotides, the CDR3 is TGCGCCAGCAGGGGGGCTGGTGGACAAGAGACCCAGTACTTC. The full variable domain, rest sourced from reference TRBV5-1 and TRBJ2-5, is KAGVTQTPRYLIKTRGQQVTLSCSPISGHRSVSWYQQTPGQGLQFLFEYFSETQRNKGNFPGRFSGRQFSNSRSEMNVSTLELGDSALYLCASRGAGGQETQYFGPGTRLLVL.

A few counts support this clonotype. J is TRBJ2-1 and V is TRBV19; D gene ambiguous. Per germline, CDR1 LNHDA and CDR2 SQIVND (reference sequence). The ends were cut back, 7 bases at V and 3 bases at J, with 13 bases in the middle. This CDR3 comprises 14 residues. For the CDR3, the DNA is TGTGCCAGTACCCTCGGACCGGGCTACAATGAGCAGTTCTTC. Translation gives CASTLGPGYNEQFF.